This is a list of T cell receptor beta chains from one sample in a study of vaccination effects on CD4 cells after COVID-19. Their antigens remain unidentified. Generated by immunoSEQ multiplex PCR, the TCRdb table keeps only in-frame clones and is missing some. The top ten clones hold around 3.3% of a sample with about 58,000 clones, 65% to 80% of them seen once. The input for sequencing was CD4+ T cells from PBMCs cultured without peptide, taken before COVID-19 vaccination. The origin of the receptors is a human donor who received a COVID-19 vaccine. CDR3s include the opening cysteine and the closing phenylalanine or tryptophan. D genes are given only for firm matches. A row's size may be missing; if present it is once, few, many or a size class.

length: 16; size: NA; J: TRBJ2-2; D: TRBD1; V: TRBV5-1; CDR3: CASSRQGAVDTGELFF; DNA: TGCGCCAGCAGCCGACAGGGGGCGGTGGACACCGGGGAGCTGTTTTTT
length: 13; size: NA; J: TRBJ1-3; D: NA; V: TRBV11-3; CDR3: CASSSGRGNTIYF; DNA: TGTGCCAGCAGCTCAGGAAGGGGAAACACCATATATTTT
length: 15; size: NA; J: TRBJ1-2; D: TRBD1; V: TRBV6-2/TRBV6-3; CDR3: CASSQLRTGEGGYTF; DNA: TGTGCCAGCAGTCAATTACGGACAGGGGAAGGGGGCTACACCTTC
length: 12; size: NA; J: TRBJ2-1; D: NA; V: TRBV15; CDR3: CATTRAVGEQFF; DNA: TGTGCCACCACCAGGGCCGTTGGTGAGCAGTTCTTC
length: 13; size: NA; J: TRBJ2-5; D: TRBD1; V: TRBV12-3/TRBV12-4; CDR3: CATGTGWEETQYF; DNA: TGTGCCACCGGGACAGGGTGGGAAGAGACCCAGTACTTC
length: 15; size: NA; J: TRBJ2-4; D: NA; V: TRBV6-2/TRBV6-3; CDR3: CASSPSGRAKNIQYF; DNA: TGTGCCAGCAGTCCCTCGGGACGGGCCAAAAACATTCAGTACTTC
length: 14; size: NA; J: TRBJ2-1; D: TRBD2; V: TRBV11-3; CDR3: CASSPPGLGTEQFF; DNA: TGTGCCAGCAGCCCTCCGGGACTAGGGACTGAGCAGTTCTTC
length: 13; size: NA; J: TRBJ2-3; D: NA; V: TRBV7-3; CDR3: CASSLRGADTQYF; DNA: TGTGCCAGCAGCTTAAGGGGTGCAGATACGCAGTATTTT
length: 13; size: NA; J: TRBJ2-5; D: NA; V: TRBV18; CDR3: CASSPGQQETQYF; DNA: TGTGCCAGCTCACCGGGACAACAAGAGACCCAGTACTTC
length: 15; size: NA; J: TRBJ1-3; D: NA; V: TRBV14; CDR3: CASSPQILSGNTIYF; DNA: TGTGCCAGCAGCCCGCAGATCCTCTCTGGAAACACCATATATTTT
length: 15; size: NA; J: TRBJ2-1; D: TRBD2; V: TRBV7-2; CDR3: CASSLVERGGREQFF; DNA: TGTGCCAGCAGCTTAGTCGAGCGGGGGGGGAGGGAGCAGTTCTTC
length: 14; size: NA; J: TRBJ2-5; D: NA; V: TRBV7-2; CDR3: CASSLGGGGETQYF; DNA: TGTGCCAGCAGCTTAGGGGGCGGTGGGGAGACCCAGTACTTC
length: 14; size: NA; J: TRBJ1-2; D: NA; V: TRBV10-1; CDR3: CASSGHGRNYGYTF; DNA: TGCGCCAGCAGCGGCCACGGACGGAACTATGGCTACACCTTC
length: 14; size: few; J: TRBJ1-1; D: NA; V: TRBV18; CDR3: CASSQGGGNTEAFF; DNA: TGTGCCAGCTCACAGGGTGGTGGTAACACTGAAGCTTTCTTT
length: 16; size: NA; J: TRBJ2-1; D: TRBD1; V: TRBV5-5; CDR3: CASSPSWGTGGNEQFF; DNA: TGTGCCAGCAGCCCGAGCTGGGGAACAGGGGGAAATGAGCAGTTCTTC
length: 15; size: once; J: TRBJ1-4; D: NA; V: TRBV7-2; CDR3: CASSLVLQGWEKLFF; DNA: TGTGCCAGCAGCTTAGTATTACAGGGATGGGAAAAACTGTTTTTT
length: 16; size: few; J: TRBJ2-1; D: TRBD1; V: TRBV19; CDR3: CASTTPGTGAYNEQFF; DNA: TGTGCCAGTACCACTCCCGGGACAGGGGCCTACAATGAGCAGTTCTTC
length: 15; size: NA; J: TRBJ1-2; D: TRBD1; V: TRBV6-5; CDR3: CASRARQGAGYGYTF; DNA: TGTGCCAGCAGGGCAAGACAGGGGGCGGGCTATGGCTACACCTTC
length: 16; size: NA; J: TRBJ1-5; D: TRBD1; V: TRBV19; CDR3: CASTFRSRGKGQPQHF; DNA: TGTGCCAGTACCTTCCGGAGCAGGGGGAAAGGTCAGCCCCAGCATTTT
length: 16; size: NA; J: TRBJ2-1; D: NA; V: TRBV5-1; CDR3: CASSLLSRGIGNEQFF; DNA: TGCGCCAGCAGCTTGCTATCAAGGGGAATCGGCAATGAGCAGTTCTTC
length: 18; size: NA; J: TRBJ2-2; D: TRBD1; V: TRBV19; CDR3: CASKNLWDRSPSTGELFF; DNA: TGTGCCAGTAAAAATTTGTGGGACAGATCCCCTTCCACCGGGGAGCTGTTTTTT
length: 17; size: NA; J: TRBJ1-5; D: NA; V: TRBV7-2; CDR3: CASSLGYLRGPNQPQHF; DNA: TGTGCCAGCAGCTTAGGCTACTTAAGGGGTCCCAATCAGCCCCAGCATTTT
length: 15; size: NA; J: TRBJ2-1; D: TRBD1; V: TRBV28; CDR3: CASDAVDRVLNEQFF; DNA: TGTGCCAGCGACGCGGTAGACAGGGTGTTAAATGAGCAGTTCTTC
length: 14; size: NA; J: TRBJ2-2; D: NA; V: TRBV9; CDR3: CASRLGVNTGELFF; DNA: TGTGCCAGCCGTTTAGGGGTGAACACCGGGGAGCTGTTTTTT
length: 14; size: NA; J: TRBJ1-1; D: NA; V: TRBV11-3; CDR3: CASSSLDRGTEAFF; DNA: TGTGCCAGCAGCTCCCTGGACAGAGGAACTGAAGCTTTCTTT
length: 15; size: NA; J: TRBJ1-1; D: TRBD1; V: TRBV5-1; CDR3: CASSLGTGVLTEAFF; DNA: TGCGCCAGCAGCTTGGGAACAGGGGTGTTAACTGAAGCTTTCTTT
length: 14; size: NA; J: TRBJ2-3; D: NA; V: TRBV4-2; CDR3: CASSQELGRDTQYF; DNA: TGTGCCAGCAGCCAAGAACTAGGGAGGGATACGCAGTATTTT
length: 14; size: NA; J: TRBJ2-3; D: TRBD1; V: TRBV14; CDR3: CASSQRQGLDTQYF; DNA: TGTGCCAGCAGCCAGAGACAGGGCTTAGATACGCAGTATTTT
length: 14; size: NA; J: TRBJ1-2; D: NA; V: TRBV3-1/TRBV3-2; CDR3: CASSQGGGYYGYTF; DNA: TGTGCCAGCAGCCAAGGTGGAGGCTACTATGGCTACACCTTC
length: 15; size: NA; J: TRBJ2-1; D: NA; V: TRBV10-1; CDR3: CASSAGQSSYNEQFF; DNA: TGCGCCAGCAGTGCAGGCCAGAGCTCCTACAATGAGCAGTTCTTC
length: 14; size: NA; J: TRBJ1-6; D: NA; V: TRBV10-3; CDR3: CAISEFQVHSPLHF; DNA: TGTGCCATCAGTGAGTTTCAGGTACATTCACCCCTCCACTTT
length: 15; size: medium-sized; J: TRBJ2-3; D: TRBD1; V: TRBV6-5; CDR3: CASSSFDRGTDTQYF; DNA: TGTGCCAGCAGTAGTTTCGACAGGGGAACAGATACGCAGTATTTT
length: 12; size: NA; J: TRBJ2-5; D: NA; V: TRBV29-1; CDR3: CSVGPVQETQYF; DNA: TGCAGCGTTGGGCCAGTCCAAGAGACCCAGTACTTC
length: 14; size: NA; J: TRBJ1-1; D: TRBD1; V: TRBV19; CDR3: CASSLDRADTEAFF; DNA: TGTGCCAGTAGTTTAGACAGGGCCGACACTGAAGCTTTCTTT
length: 14; size: NA; J: TRBJ1-6; D: NA; V: TRBV2; CDR3: CASSEEYPSGPLHF; DNA: TGTGCCAGCAGTGAAGAATACCCAAGCGGACCCCTCCACTTT
length: 11; size: few; J: TRBJ1-2; D: NA; V: TRBV5-1; CDR3: CASSASYGYTF; DNA: TGCGCCAGCAGCGCGTCGTATGGCTACACCTTC
length: 15; size: NA; J: TRBJ2-5; D: TRBD1; V: TRBV5-4; CDR3: CASSSPGQGQETQYF; DNA: TGTGCCAGCAGCTCACCTGGACAGGGCCAAGAGACCCAGTACTTC
length: 14; size: NA; J: TRBJ1-3; D: NA; V: TRBV5-4; CDR3: CASSLNRVGNTIYF; DNA: TGTGCCAGCAGCTTGAACAGGGTTGGAAACACCATATATTTT
length: 16; size: NA; J: TRBJ1-2; D: NA; V: TRBV24-1; CDR3: CATSDPSNRENYGYTF; DNA: TGTGCCACCAGTGACCCCAGTAACAGGGAGAACTATGGCTACACCTTC
length: 15; size: few; J: TRBJ1-2; D: NA; V: TRBV19; CDR3: CASSAFKGTGYGYTF; DNA: TGTGCCAGTTCGGCCTTTAAGGGAACCGGCTATGGCTACACCTTC
length: 14; size: NA; J: TRBJ2-5; D: TRBD2; V: TRBV19; CDR3: CASSPGLPRETQYF; DNA: TGTGCCAGTAGCCCGGGACTACCGAGAGAGACCCAGTACTTC
length: 14; size: NA; J: TRBJ1-1; D: NA; V: TRBV7-2; CDR3: CASSLVSGDTEAFF; DNA: TGTGCCAGCAGCTTAGTATCGGGGGACACTGAAGCTTTCTTT
length: 14; size: NA; J: TRBJ2-5; D: TRBD2; V: TRBV6-5; CDR3: CASSFSGGQETQYF; DNA: TGTGCCAGCAGCTTTAGCGGGGGACAAGAGACCCAGTACTTC
length: 15; size: NA; J: TRBJ1-1; D: NA; V: TRBV5-4; CDR3: CATRAAREEDTEAFF; DNA: TGTGCCACCCGGGCAGCCCGAGAGGAGGACACTGAAGCTTTCTTT
length: 15; size: NA; J: TRBJ1-1; D: TRBD1; V: TRBV7-2; CDR3: CASSSGQGRGTEAFF; DNA: TGTGCCAGCAGCTCCGGACAGGGTAGGGGCACTGAAGCTTTCTTT
length: 16; size: NA; J: TRBJ2-5; D: TRBD1; V: TRBV18; CDR3: CASSLYGTGIQETQYF; DNA: TGTGCCAGCTCACTTTACGGGACAGGGATACAAGAGACCCAGTACTTC
length: 15; size: NA; J: TRBJ2-1; D: NA; V: TRBV11-2; CDR3: CASSLVGWQGNEQFF; DNA: TGTGCCAGCAGCTTAGTGGGTTGGCAGGGCAATGAGCAGTTCTTC
length: 14; size: NA; J: TRBJ1-1; D: NA; V: TRBV7-8; CDR3: CASSLVTVNTEAFF; DNA: TGTGCCAGCAGCTTAGTTACAGTGAACACTGAAGCTTTCTTT
length: 16; size: NA; J: TRBJ1-3; D: NA; V: TRBV15; CDR3: CATSRVGGASGNTIYF; DNA: TGTGCCACCAGCAGAGTGGGGGGGGCCTCTGGAAACACCATATATTTT
length: 14; size: few; J: TRBJ1-2; D: NA; V: TRBV5-1; CDR3: CASSLATLSYGYTF; DNA: TGCGCCAGCAGCTTGGCAACCCTATCCTATGGCTACACCTTC
length: 15; size: NA; J: TRBJ2-1; D: TRBD2; V: TRBV11-3; CDR3: CASSSLTSGYNEQFF; DNA: TGTGCCAGCAGCTCGCTCACTAGCGGTTACAATGAGCAGTTCTTC
length: 16; size: few; J: TRBJ2-2; D: NA; V: TRBV5-1; CDR3: CASSYNRLVGPGELFF; DNA: TGCGCCAGCAGCTACAACCGCCTAGTAGGGCCCGGGGAGCTGTTTTTT
length: 14; size: few; J: TRBJ2-2; D: TRBD2; V: TRBV11-3; CDR3: CASSFHGGAGELFF; DNA: TGTGCCAGCAGCTTCCACGGGGGGGCCGGGGAGCTGTTTTTT
length: 15; size: NA; J: TRBJ1-3; D: NA; V: TRBV28; CDR3: CASSSGALGGNTIYF; DNA: TGTGCCAGCAGTTCGGGGGCTTTGGGTGGAAACACCATATATTTT
length: 15; size: NA; J: TRBJ1-1; D: TRBD1; V: TRBV5-1; CDR3: CASSSGQGMNTEAFF; DNA: TGCGCCAGCAGCTCGGGACAGGGAATGAACACTGAAGCTTTCTTT
length: 15; size: NA; J: TRBJ2-1; D: TRBD2; V: TRBV9; CDR3: CASSVGTSEYNEQFF; DNA: TGTGCCAGCAGCGTAGGAACTAGCGAATACAATGAGCAGTTCTTC
length: 16; size: NA; J: TRBJ2-1; D: NA; V: TRBV5-8; CDR3: CASPIFWGSEVNEQFF; DNA: TGTGCCAGCCCCATTTTCTGGGGGAGTGAAGTCAATGAGCAGTTCTTC
length: 14; size: NA; J: TRBJ1-6; D: TRBD1; V: TRBV6-5; CDR3: CASRRDRGDSPLHF; DNA: TGTGCCAGCCGCCGGGACAGGGGTGATTCACCCCTCCACTTT
length: 16; size: NA; J: TRBJ2-2; D: TRBD2; V: TRBV19; CDR3: CASSRLAGGPSGELFF; DNA: TGTGCCAGTAGTAGACTAGCGGGGGGGCCCAGCGGGGAGCTGTTTTTT